This entry is about one T cell receptor (beta chain). What it binds is not known. CDR1 is ENHRY and CDR2 is SYGVKD in the germline V gene. The CDR3 covers 11 residues. Trimming stripped 7 bases from V and 7 bases from J, with 10 bases between. This entry belongs to a study of shared clonotypes between healthy human individuals. Overall study findings and caveats: Sequencing depth was expected to influence donor clonotype sharing. Only blood was sampled; tissue repertoires likely differ.

The unsorted samples took some 90 million PBMCs to get genomic DNA. Per the study methods: As immunoSEQ supplied junction-only sequences (without quality scores), filtering differed. Produced via immunoSEQ multiplex PCR; TCRdb's table is partial and in-frame only. V, J and clone size are taken as reported in that table, and D and trimming were inferred from the DNA itself. The top ten clones hold around 12% of a sample with roughly 480,000 clones, around 79% of them seen once. The sample comprised PBMCs. The rearrangement uses TRBV10-3 and TRBJ1-2, with D possibly matching TRBD1 (5 bases). The clonotype comes from a woman aged 40 to 55 in good health. Some clones in this sample may be carry-over from other donors' samples. The CDR3 sequence: CAIKGLSGYTF. In DNA, the CDR3 is TGTGCCATCAAGGGGTTGAGTGGCTACACCTTC.